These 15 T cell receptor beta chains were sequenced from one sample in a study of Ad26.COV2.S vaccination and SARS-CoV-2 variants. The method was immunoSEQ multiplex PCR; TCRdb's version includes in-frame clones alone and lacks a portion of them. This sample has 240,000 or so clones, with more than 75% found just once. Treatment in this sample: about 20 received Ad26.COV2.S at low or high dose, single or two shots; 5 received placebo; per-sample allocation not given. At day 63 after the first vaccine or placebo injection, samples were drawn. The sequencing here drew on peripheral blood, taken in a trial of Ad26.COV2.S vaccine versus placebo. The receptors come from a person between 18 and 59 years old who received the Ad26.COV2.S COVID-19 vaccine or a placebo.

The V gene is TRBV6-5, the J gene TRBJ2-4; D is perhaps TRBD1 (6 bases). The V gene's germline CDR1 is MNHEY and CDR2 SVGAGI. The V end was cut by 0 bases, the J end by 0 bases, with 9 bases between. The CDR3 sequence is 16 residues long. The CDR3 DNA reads TGTGCCAGCAGTTACTCGACAGGACTAGCCAAAAACATTCAGTACTTC. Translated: CASSYSTGLAKNIQYF.

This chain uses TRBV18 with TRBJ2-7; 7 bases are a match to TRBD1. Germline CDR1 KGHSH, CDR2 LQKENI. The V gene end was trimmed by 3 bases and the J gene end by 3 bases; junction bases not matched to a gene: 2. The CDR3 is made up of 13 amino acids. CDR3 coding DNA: TGTGCCAGCTCACCTCACAGGGGCTACGAGCAGTACTTC. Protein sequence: CASSPHRGYEQYF.

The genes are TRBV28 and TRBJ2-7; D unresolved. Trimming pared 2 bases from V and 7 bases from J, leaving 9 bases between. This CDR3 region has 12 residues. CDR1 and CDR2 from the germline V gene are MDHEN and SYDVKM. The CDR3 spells CASSLNPLEQYF. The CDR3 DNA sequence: TGTGCCAGCAGTTTAAACCCCCTGGAGCAGTACTTC. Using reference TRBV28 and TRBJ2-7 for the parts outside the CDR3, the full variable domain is DVKVTQSSRYLVKRTGEKVFLECVQDMDHENMFWYRQDPGLGLRLIYFSYDVKMKEKGDIPEGYSVSREKKERFSLILESASTNQTSMYLCASSLNPLEQYFGPGTRLTVT.

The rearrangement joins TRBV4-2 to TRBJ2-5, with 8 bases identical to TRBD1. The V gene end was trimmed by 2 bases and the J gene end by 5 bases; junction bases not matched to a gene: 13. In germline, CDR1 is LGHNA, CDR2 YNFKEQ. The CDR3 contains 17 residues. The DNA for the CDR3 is TGTGCCAGCAGCCAATTAACCGGGACAGGAGGATTGGAGACCCAGTACTTC. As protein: CASSQLTGTGGLETQYF.

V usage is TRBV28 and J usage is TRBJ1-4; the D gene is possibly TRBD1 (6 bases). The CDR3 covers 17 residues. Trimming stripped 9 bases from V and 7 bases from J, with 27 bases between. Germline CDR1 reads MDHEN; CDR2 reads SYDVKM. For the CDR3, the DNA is TGTGCCAGTAGATCAACAACCGGGGGGCGCGTAGGTGAAAAACTGTTTTTT. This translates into CASRSTTGGRVGEKLFF. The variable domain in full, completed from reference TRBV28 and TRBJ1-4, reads DVKVTQSSRYLVKRTGEKVFLECVQDMDHENMFWYRQDPGLGLRLIYFSYDVKMKEKGDIPEGYSVSREKKERFSLILESASTNQTSMYLCASRSTTGGRVGEKLFFGSGTQLSVL.

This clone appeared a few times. DNA of the CDR3: TGTGCCAGCAGCCAAGTATACGGGGGAACTGAAGCTTTCTTT. It codes for CASSQVYGGTEAFF. The genes are TRBV14 and TRBJ1-1; D might be TRBD1 (5 bases). The germline CDR1 and CDR2 sequences are SGHDN and FVKESK. The CDR3 sequence is 14 residues long. Trimming cost V 1 base and J 5 bases, with 11 bases left between them.

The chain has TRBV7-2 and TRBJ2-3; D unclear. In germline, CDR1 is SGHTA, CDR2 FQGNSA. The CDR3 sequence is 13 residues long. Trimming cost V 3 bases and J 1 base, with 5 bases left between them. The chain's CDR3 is CASSFLGTDTQYF. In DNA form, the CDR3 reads TGTGCCAGCAGCTTTTTGGGCACAGATACGCAGTATTTT.

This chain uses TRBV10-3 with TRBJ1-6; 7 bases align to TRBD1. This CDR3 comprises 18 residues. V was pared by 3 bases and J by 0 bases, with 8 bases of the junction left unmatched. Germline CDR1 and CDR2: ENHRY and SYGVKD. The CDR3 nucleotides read TGTGCCATCAGTGACCGCGGACAGGTCAGCTCCTATAATTCACCCCTCCACTTT. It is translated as CAISDRGQVSSYNSPLHF.

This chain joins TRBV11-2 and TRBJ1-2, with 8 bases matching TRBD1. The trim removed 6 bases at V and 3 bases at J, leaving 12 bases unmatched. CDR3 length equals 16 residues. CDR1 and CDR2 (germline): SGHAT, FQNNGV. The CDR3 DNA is TGTGCCAGCAGTACCCAGGGGGCCGCTAAGGACTATGGCTACACCTTC. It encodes CASSTQGAAKDYGYTF. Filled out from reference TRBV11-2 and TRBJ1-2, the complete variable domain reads EAGVAQSPRYKIIEKRQSVAFWCNPISGHATLYWYQQILGQGPKLLIQFQNNGVVDDSQLPKDRFSAERLKGVDSTLKIQPAKLEDSAVYLCASSTQGAAKDYGYTFGSGTRLTVV.

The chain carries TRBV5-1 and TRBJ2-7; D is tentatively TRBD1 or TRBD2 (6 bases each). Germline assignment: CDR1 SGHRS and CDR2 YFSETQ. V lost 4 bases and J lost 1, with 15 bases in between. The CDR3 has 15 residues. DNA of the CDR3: TGCGCCAGCAGCCGGGGACATGGGGGGTCCTACGAGCAGTACTTC. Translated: CASSRGHGGSYEQYF. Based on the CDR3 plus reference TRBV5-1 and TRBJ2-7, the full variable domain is KAGVTQTPRYLIKTRGQQVTLSCSPISGHRSVSWYQQTPGQGLQFLFEYFSETQRNKGNFPGRFSGRQFSNSRSEMNVSTLELGDSALYLCASSRGHGGSYEQYFGPGTRLTVT.

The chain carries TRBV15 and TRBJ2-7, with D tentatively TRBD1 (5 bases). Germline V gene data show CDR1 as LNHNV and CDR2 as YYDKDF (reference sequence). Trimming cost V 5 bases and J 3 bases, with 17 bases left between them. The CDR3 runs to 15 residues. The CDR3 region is CATSPTPAQGYEQYF. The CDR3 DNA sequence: TGTGCCACCAGCCCGACCCCGGCGCAGGGCTACGAGCAGTACTTC.

The CDR3 sequence is CASSPFERGYGYTF. As DNA, the CDR3 is TGCGCCAGCAGCCCCTTCGAAAGGGGCTATGGCTACACCTTC. The V and J genes are TRBV4-1 and TRBJ1-2, with TRBD1 as a possible D gene (5 bases). Germline V gene sequence: CDR1 MGHRA, CDR2 YSYEKL. This CDR3 spans 14 amino acids. V lost 4 bases, J lost 4 bases, and 13 bases lay in between.

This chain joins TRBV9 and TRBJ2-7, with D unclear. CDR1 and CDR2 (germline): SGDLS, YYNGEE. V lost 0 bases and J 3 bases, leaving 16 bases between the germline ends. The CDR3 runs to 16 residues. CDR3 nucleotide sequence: TGTGCCAGCAGCGTAGTTCCTTCGGCGGAGAACTACGAGCAGTACTTC. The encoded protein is CASSVVPSAENYEQYF.

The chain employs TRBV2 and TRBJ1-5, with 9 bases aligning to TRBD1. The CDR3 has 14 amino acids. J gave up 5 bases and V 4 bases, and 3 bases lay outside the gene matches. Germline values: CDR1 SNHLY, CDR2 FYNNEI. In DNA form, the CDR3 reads TGTGCCAGCAGTGGGGACAGGGATTATCAGCCCCAGCATTTT. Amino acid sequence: CASSGDRDYQPQHF.

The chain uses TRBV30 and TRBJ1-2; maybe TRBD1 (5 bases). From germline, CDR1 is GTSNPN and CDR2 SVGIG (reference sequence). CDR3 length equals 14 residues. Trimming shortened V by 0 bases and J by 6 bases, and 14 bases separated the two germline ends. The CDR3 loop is CAWSVPGGNHGYTF. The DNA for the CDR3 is TGTGCCTGGAGTGTACCCGGGGGGAACCATGGCTACACCTTC.